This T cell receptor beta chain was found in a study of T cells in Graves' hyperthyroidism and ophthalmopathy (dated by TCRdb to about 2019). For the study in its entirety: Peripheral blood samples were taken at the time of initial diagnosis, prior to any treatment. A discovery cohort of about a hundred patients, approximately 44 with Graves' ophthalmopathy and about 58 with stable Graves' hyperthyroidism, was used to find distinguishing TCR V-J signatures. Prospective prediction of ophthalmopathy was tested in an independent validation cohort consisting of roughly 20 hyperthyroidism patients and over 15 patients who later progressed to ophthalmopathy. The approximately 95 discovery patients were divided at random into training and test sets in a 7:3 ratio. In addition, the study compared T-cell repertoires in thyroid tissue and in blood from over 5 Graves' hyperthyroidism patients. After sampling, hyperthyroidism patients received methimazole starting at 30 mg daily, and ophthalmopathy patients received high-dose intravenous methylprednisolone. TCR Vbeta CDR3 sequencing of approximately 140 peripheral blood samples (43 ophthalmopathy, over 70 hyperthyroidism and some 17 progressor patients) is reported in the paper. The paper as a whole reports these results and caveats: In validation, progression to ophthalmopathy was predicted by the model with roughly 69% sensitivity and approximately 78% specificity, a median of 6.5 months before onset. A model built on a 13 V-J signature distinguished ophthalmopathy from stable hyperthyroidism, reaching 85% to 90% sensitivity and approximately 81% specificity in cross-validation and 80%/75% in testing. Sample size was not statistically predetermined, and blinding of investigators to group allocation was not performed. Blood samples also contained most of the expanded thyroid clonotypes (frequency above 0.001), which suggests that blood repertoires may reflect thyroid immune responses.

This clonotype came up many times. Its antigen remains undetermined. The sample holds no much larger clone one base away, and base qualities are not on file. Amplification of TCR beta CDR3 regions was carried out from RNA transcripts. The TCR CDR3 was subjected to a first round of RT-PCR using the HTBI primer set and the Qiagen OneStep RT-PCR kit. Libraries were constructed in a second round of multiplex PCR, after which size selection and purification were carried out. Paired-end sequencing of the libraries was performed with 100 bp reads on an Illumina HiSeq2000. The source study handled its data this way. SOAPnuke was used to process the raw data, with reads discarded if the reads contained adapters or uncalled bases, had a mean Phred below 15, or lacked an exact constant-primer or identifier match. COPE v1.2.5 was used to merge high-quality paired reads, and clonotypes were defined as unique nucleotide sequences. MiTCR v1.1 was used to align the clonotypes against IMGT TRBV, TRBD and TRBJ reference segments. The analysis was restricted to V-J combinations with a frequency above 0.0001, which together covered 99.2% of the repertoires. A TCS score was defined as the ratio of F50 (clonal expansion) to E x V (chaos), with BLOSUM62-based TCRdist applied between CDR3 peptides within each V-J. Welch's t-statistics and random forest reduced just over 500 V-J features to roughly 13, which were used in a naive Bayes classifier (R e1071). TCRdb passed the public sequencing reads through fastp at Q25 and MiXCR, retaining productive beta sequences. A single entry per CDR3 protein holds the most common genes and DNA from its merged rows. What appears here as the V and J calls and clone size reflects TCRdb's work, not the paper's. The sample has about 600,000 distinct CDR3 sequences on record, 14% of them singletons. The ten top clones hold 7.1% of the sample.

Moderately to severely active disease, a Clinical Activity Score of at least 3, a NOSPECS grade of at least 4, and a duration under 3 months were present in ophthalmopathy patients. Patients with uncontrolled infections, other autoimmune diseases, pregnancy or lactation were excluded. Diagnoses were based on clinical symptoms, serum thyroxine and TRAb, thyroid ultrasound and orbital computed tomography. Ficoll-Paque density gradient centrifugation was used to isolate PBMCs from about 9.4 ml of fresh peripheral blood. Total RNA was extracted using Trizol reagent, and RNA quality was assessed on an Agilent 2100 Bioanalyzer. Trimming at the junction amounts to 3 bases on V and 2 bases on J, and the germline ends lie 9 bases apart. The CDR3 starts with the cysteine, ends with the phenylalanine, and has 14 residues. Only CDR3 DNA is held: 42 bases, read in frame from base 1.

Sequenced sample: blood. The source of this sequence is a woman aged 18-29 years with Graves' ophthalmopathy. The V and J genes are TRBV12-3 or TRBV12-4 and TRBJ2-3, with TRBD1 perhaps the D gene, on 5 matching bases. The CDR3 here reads CASSFAGPTDTQYF. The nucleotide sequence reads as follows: TGTGCCAGCAGTTTCGCAGGGCCCACAGATACGCAGTATTTT.